There are a few counts of the clone carrying this T cell receptor (beta chain). Its specificity is unknown. The CDR3 runs to 15 residues. Use of 60 Vbeta and 13 Jbeta primers characterized the PCR. Sequenced by immunoSEQ multiplex PCR; TCRdb stores in-frame clones only, minus some. Of about 160,000 clones in the sample, around 83% are singletons; the top ten hold about 4%. The data were obtained in a study of cytomegalovirus exposure and HLA in healthy donors. Each donor was nominally healthy when sampled (though unrecorded immune exposures were likely). The study, taken as a whole, reports: The study put 150 or so TCR beta chains on its list as cytomegalovirus-associated. Previously analyzed data showed that most TCR beta V segments were productive at a frequency of about 87% or about 30%. On later analysis, the bulk of CMV-associated TCR beta chains appeared to be HLA-restricted.

This clonotype was obtained from a middle-aged man in good health and CMV-seropositive. The material sequenced was PBMCs. The chain recombines TRBV21-1 with TRBJ1-4. TRBV21-1 is flagged as a pseudogene. The CDR3 sequence is CASSNFSQGGEKLFF. In DNA, the CDR3 is TGTGCCAGCAGCAATTTCTCCCAGGGAGGGGAAAAACTGTTTTTT.